A single T cell receptor (beta chain) is shown here with its context. Its antigen is not known. Sequencing ends 3 residues short of the CDR3 end; the germline J gene provides the rest. Clones were read by immunoSEQ multiplex PCR, and TCRdb kept only the in-frame ones, dropping some. The sample includes around 12,000 clones. The V segment lost 2 bases and the J segment 6 bases; nucleotides outside the gene matches: 10. CDR1 and CDR2 from the germline V gene are LGHNA and YNFKEQ. The CDR3 loop spans 15 amino acids. The record originates from a study of T cells in women clearing cervical HPV infection. As for the study in general: HLA type stays a possible confounder, typing being limited.

General study points: A classifier using richness and V gene abundances reached an AUC of more than 0.8.

This clonotype originated in a woman aged 18 to 75 with a cervical HPV16 infection that either progressed to CIN3+ or cleared (not recorded which). The rearrangement links TRBV4-2 to TRBJ2-7, with 7 bases fitting TRBD1. Sequenced sample: blood buffy coat. CDR3 protein: CASSQNSIQGSEQYF. The sequenced part of the CDR3 DNA is TGTGCCAGCAGCCAAAATTCCATACAGGGGAGCGAG.